This T cell receptor (beta chain) was captured by sequencing in a study of blood T cell dynamics during melanoma immunotherapy. Per the germline V gene, CDR1 is MNHNS and CDR2 is SASEGT. The V and J ends lost 4 bases and 6 bases, in that order; junction bases with no gene match: 2. This CDR3 has 13 amino acids. Libraries were prepared by immunoSEQ multiplex PCR; TCRdb keeps only in-frame clonotypes and omits some of them. Of roughly 25,000 clones detected, around 90% appear once; the ten largest clones hold 4% to 6%. The time point was: pre-treatment baseline. The rearrangement links TRBV6-1 to TRBJ1-4; TRBD1 matches at 7 bases. The source is a human donor with melanoma. The material was blood, obtained from a patient treated with checkpoint blockade. CDR3: CASSVGQDEKLFF. As DNA, the CDR3 is TGTGCCAGCAGTGTAGGACAGGATGAAAAACTGTTTTTT.